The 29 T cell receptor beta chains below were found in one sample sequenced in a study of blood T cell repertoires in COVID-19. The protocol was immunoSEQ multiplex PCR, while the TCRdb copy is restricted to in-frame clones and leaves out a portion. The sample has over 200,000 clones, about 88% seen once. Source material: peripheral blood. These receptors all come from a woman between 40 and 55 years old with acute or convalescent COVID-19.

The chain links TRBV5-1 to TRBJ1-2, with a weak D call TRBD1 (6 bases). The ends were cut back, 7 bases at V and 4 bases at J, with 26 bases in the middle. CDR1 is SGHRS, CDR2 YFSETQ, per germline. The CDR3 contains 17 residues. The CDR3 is CASGGTSPLEFGYGYTF. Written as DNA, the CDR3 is TGCGCCAGCGGGGGCACCTCTCCTTTGGAGTTCGGCTATGGCTACACCTTC.

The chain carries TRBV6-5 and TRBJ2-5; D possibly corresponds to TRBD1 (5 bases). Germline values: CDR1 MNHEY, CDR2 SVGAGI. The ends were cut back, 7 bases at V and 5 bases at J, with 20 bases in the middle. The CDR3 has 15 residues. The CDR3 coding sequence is TGTGCCAGCAAATACTACAGGAACCCCGGGGAGACCCAGTACTTC. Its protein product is CASKYYRNPGETQYF.

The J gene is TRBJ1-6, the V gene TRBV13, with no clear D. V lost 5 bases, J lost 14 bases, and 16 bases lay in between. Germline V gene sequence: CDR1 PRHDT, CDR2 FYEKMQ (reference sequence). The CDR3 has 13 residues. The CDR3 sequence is CASSPQGSGTLHF. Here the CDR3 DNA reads TGTGCCAGCAGCCCCCAAGGATCCGGGACCCTCCACTTT.

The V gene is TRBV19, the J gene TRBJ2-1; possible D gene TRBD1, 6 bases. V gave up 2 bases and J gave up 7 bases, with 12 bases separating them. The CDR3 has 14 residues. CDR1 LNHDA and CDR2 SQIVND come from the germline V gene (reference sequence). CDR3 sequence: CASSIRGSRNEQFF. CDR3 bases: TGTGCCAGTAGTATAAGGGGGTCTCGGAATGAGCAGTTCTTC.

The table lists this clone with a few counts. CDR3 region: CAWSRTGLSNQPQHF. The CDR3 DNA reads TGTGCCTGGAGCCGGACAGGACTTAGCAATCAGCCCCAGCATTTT. J is TRBJ1-5 and V is TRBV30; 7 nucleotides align to TRBD1. The CDR3 runs to 15 residues. Germline values: CDR1 GTSNPN, CDR2 SVGIG (reference sequence). V lost 3 bases, J lost 0 bases, and 5 bases stayed unmatched.

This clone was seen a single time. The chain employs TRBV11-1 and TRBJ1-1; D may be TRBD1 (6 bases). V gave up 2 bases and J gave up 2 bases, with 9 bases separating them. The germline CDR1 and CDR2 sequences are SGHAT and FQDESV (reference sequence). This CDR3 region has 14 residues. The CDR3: CASSLTGSNTEAFF. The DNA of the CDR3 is TGTGCCAGCAGCTTAACAGGGTCTAACACTGAAGCTTTCTTT.

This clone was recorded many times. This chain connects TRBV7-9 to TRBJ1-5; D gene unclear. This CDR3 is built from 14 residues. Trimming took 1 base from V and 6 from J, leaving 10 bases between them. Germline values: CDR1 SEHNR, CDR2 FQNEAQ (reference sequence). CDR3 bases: TGTGCCAGCAGCTTAGGGGCCATGGGTCAGCCCCAGCATTTT. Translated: CASSLGAMGQPQHF.

The CDR3 bases are TGCGCCAGCAGCTTGGGGCCTCAAGCGGGGAATAATCAGCCCCAGCATTTT. Translated, it gives CASSLGPQAGNNQPQHF. V is TRBV5-1 and J is TRBJ1-5; D gene uncertain. This CDR3 region has 17 residues. V lost 0 bases and J lost 4, with 17 bases in between. The germline V gene encodes CDR1 SGHRS and CDR2 YFSETQ.

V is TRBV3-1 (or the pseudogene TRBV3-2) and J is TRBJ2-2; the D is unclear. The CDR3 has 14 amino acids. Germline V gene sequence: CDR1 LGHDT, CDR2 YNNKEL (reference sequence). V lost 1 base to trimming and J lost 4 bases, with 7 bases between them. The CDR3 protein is CASSQGSGTGELFF. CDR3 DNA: TGTGCCAGCAGCCAAGGTTCCGGCACCGGGGAGCTGTTTTTT.

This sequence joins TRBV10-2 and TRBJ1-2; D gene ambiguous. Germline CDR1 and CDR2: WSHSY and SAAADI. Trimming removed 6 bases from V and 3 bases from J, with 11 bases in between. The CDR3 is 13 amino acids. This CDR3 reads CASSDDTHYGYTF. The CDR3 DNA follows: TGCGCCAGCAGCGACGACACTCACTATGGCTACACCTTC.

The CDR3 loop is CASSLGGSYEQYV. As DNA, the CDR3 is TGTGCCAGCAGTTTGGGGGGTTCCTACGAGCAGTACGTC. The chain has TRBV12-3 or TRBV12-4 and TRBJ2-7, with a tentative D call TRBD2 (6 bases). V lost 3 bases and J 1 base, leaving 7 bases between the germline ends. The CDR3 length is 13 residues.

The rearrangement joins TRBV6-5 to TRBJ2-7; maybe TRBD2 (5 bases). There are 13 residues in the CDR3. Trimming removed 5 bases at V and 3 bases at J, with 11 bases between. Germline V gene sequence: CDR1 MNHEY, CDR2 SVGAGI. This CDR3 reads CASSPGINYEQYV. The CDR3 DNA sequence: TGTGCCAGCAGTCCCGGGATAAACTACGAGCAGTACGTC.

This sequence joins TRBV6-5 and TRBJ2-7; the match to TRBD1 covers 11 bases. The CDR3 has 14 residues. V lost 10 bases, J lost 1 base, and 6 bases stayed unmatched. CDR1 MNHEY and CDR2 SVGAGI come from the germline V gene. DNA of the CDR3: TGTGCCACCCGCCGGGACAGGGGGTCCTACGAGCAGTACGTC. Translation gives CATRRDRGSYEQYV.

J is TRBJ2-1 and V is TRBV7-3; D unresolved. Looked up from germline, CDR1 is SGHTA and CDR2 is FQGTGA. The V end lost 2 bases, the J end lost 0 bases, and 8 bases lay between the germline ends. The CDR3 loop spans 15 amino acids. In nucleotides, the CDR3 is TGTGCCAGCAGCTTAGGGCCGAGCTCCTACAATGAGCAGTTCTTC. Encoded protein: CASSLGPSSYNEQFF.

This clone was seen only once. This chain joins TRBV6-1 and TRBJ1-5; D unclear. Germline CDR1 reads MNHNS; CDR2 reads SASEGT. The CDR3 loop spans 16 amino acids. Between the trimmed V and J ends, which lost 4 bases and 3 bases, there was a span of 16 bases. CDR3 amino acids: CASSAREERINQPQHF. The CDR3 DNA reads TGTGCCAGCAGTGCCCGGGAGGAGAGGATCAATCAGCCCCAGCATTTT.

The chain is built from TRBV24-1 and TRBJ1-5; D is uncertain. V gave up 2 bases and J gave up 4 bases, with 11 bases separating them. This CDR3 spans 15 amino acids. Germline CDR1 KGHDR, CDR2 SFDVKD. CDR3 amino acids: CATSDSGTTNQPQHF. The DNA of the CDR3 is TGTGCCACCAGTGATTCAGGCACCACAAATCAGCCCCAGCATTTT.

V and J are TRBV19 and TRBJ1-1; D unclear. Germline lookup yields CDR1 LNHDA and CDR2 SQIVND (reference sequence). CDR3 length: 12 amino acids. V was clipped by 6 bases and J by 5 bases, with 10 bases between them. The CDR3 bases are TGTGCCAGTAGGGCAGGAGGAACTGAAGCTTTCTTT. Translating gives CASRAGGTEAFF.

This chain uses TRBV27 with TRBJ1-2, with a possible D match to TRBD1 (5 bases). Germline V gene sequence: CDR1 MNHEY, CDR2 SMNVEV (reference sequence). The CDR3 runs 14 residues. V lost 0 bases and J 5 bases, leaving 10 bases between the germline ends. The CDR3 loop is CASSLSEGPYGYTF. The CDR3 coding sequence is TGTGCCAGCAGTTTATCGGAGGGGCCGTATGGCTACACCTTC.

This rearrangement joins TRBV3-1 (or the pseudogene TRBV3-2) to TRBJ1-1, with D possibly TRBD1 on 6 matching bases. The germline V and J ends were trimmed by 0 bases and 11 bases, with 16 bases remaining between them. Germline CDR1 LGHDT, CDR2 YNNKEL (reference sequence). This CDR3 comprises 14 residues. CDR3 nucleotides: TGTGCCAGCAGCCAAGAGTTCGGGGGGGGCAAGGCTTTCTTT. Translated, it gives CASSQEFGGGKAFF.

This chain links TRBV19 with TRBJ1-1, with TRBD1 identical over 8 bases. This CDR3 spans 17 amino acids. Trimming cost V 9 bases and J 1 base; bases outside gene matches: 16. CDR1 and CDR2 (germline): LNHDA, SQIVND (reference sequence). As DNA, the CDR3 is TGTGCCAGCGTGGGGTGGGGACAGGCGGTAAGGAACACTGAAGCTTTCTTT. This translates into CASVGWGQAVRNTEAFF.

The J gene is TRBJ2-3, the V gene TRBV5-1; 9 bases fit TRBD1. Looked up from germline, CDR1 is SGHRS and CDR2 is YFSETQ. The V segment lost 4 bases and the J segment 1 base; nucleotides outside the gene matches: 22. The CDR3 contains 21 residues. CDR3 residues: CASSPTPSGTGNVRRTDTQYF. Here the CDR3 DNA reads TGCGCCAGCAGCCCCACCCCCTCCGGGACAGGGAACGTTCGTCGCACAGATACGCAGTATTTT. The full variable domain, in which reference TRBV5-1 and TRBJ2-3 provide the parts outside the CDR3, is KAGVTQTPRYLIKTRGQQVTLSCSPISGHRSVSWYQQTPGQGLQFLFEYFSETQRNKGNFPGRFSGRQFSNSRSEMNVSTLELGDSALYLCASSPTPSGTGNVRRTDTQYFGPGTRLTVL.

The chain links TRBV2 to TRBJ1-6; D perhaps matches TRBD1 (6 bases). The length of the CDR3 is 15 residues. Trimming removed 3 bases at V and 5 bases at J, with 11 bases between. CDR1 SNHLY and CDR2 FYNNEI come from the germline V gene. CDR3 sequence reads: CASSEQQGNNSPLHF. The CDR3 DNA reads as TGTGCCAGCAGTGAGCAACAGGGAAATAATTCACCCCTCCACTTT.

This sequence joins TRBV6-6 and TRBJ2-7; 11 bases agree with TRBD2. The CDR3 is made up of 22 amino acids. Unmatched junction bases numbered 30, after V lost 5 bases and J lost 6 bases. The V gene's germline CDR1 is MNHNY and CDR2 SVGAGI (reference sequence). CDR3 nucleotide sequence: TGTGCCAGCAGTCAGGACAGTCTCCTCTATTCTAGCGGGGGGCCTATGTGCCGCGAGCAGTACGTC. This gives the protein CASSQDSLLYSSGGPMCREQYV.

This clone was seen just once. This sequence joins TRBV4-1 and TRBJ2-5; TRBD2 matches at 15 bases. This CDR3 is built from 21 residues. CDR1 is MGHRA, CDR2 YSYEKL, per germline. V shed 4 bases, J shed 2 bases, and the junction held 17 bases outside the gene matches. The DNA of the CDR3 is TGCGCCAGCAGCCCCCAGCCGAGTGGGACTAGCGGGGGGCGCAATCAAGAGACCCAGTACTTC. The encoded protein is CASSPQPSGTSGGRNQETQYF.

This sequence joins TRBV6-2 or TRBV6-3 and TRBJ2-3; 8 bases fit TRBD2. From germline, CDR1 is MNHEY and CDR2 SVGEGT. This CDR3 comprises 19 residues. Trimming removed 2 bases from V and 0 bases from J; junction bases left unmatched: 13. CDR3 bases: TGTGCCAGCAGTTACCCCCTGGGCGCGGGGGGCACGAGCACAGATACGCAGTATTTT. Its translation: CASSYPLGAGGTSTDTQYF.

The CDR3 loop is CSASSRGGDQPQHF. The CDR3 nucleotides read TGCAGTGCTAGTTCCCGGGGGGGGGATCAGCCCCAGCATTTT. The chain carries TRBV20-1 and TRBJ1-5; perhaps TRBD1 as D (5 bases). CDR1 DFQATT and CDR2 SNEGSKA come from the germline V gene (reference sequence). Deletions cut 3 bases from V and 5 bases from J, with 14 bases between. The CDR3 runs to 14 residues.

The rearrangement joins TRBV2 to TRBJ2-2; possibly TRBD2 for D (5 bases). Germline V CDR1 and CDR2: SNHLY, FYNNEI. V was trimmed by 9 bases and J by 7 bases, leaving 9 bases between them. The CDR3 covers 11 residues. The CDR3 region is CASGGNGELFF. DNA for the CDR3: TGTGCCAGTGGAGGAAACGGGGAGCTGTTTTTT.

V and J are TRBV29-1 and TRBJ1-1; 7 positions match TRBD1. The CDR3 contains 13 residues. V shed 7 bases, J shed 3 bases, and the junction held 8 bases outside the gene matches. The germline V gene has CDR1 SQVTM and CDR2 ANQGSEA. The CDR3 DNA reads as TGCAGCGGAAACAGGGGAATACACACTGAAGCTTTCTTT. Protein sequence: CSGNRGIHTEAFF. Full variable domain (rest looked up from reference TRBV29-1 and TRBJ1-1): SAVISQKPSRDICQRGTSLTIQCQVDSQVTMMFWYRQQPGQSLTLIATANQGSEATYESGFVIDKFPISRPNLTFSTLTVSNMSPEDSSIYLCSGNRGIHTEAFFGQGTRLTVV.

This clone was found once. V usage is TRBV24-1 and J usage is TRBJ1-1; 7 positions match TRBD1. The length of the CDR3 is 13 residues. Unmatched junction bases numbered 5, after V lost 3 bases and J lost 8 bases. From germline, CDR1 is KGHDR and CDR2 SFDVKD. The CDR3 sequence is CATSDARGGEAFF. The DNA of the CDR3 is TGTGCCACCAGTGATGCCCGAGGGGGCGAAGCTTTCTTT.